This note documents a single T cell receptor beta chain sequence. The treatment was: randomized to nivolumab then ipilimumab (arm A) or the reverse (arm B). No patient had prior DNA-damaging chemotherapy. Live CD3+CD8+ CD19− CD56− cells were sorted from PBMCs. The data are from a study of sequential checkpoint blockade in melanoma. With V trimmed by 8 bases and J by 4 bases, 6 bases remained unmatched. CDR3 length equals 13 residues. The germline gives CDR1 MDHEN, CDR2 SYDVKM. Sequencing used immunoSEQ multiplex PCR; TCRdb keeps in-frame clones, though not all of them. The sample carries 15,000 to 20,000 clones, roughly 72% recorded once.

This sequence was found in a human donor with melanoma. Source: CD8+ T cells sorted from blood (inferred from file names), taken from a patient given nivolumab and ipilimumab in sequence. This rearrangement joins TRBV28 to TRBJ2-3; 7 bases are shared with TRBD1. The CDR3 protein is CASRTTGADTQYF. CDR3 coding DNA: TGTGCCAGCCGCACCACAGGGGCAGATACGCAGTATTTT.